Listed here are 32 T cell receptor beta chains from one sample, sequenced in a study of early T cells in non-severe SARS-CoV-2 infection. TCRdb reprocessed the 5' RACE reads via MiXCR and lists one record per CDR3 protein. The repertoire holds around 81,000 distinct CDR3 sequences, with 14% as singletons. The sequenced sample was whole blood. The receptors here all came from an adult who was a healthcare worker with PCR-confirmed SARS-CoV-2 infection or an uninfected control (not recorded which).

This clonotype occurred a few times. This rearrangement joins TRBV7-8 to TRBJ1-1; D gene unclear. This CDR3 region has 15 residues. Germline V gives CDR1 SGHVS, CDR2 FQNEAQ. Trimming shortened V by 4 bases and J by 0 bases, and 12 bases separated the two germline ends. The CDR3 DNA reads as TGTGCCAGCAGCTACCGCGAAACTATGAACACTGAAGCTTTCTTT. Protein product: CASSYRETMNTEAFF. Together with reference TRBV7-8 and TRBJ1-1, the CDR3 gives the full variable domain: GAGVSQSPRYKVAKRGQDVALRCDPISGHVSLFWYQQALGQGPEFLTYFQNEAQLDKSGLPSDRFFAERPEGSVSTLKIQRTQQEDSAVYLCASSYRETMNTEAFFGQGTRLTVV.

This clonotype appeared a few times. This chain connects TRBV12-5 to TRBJ2-3; D is ambiguous. V lost 3 bases, J lost 2 bases, and 6 bases lay in between. This CDR3 spans 13 amino acids. Germline assignment: CDR1 LGHNT and CDR2 FRNRAP. The CDR3 region is CASGFFNTDTQYF. CDR3 nucleotide sequence: TGTGCTAGTGGTTTCTTCAACACAGATACGCAGTATTTT.

This sequence joins TRBV6-1 and TRBJ1-5; possibly TRBD1 for D (6 bases). Germline V gene lookup returns CDR1 MNHNS and CDR2 SASEGT. V was clipped by 4 bases and J by 4 bases, with 14 bases between them. CDR3 length: 15 amino acids. Written as DNA, the CDR3 is TGTGCCAGCAGTGTCGGGACAAGGGGAAATCAGCCCCAGCATTTT. Encoded protein: CASSVGTRGNQPQHF.

The chain uses TRBV11-2 and TRBJ2-3; unclear D gene. This CDR3 comprises 16 residues. Trimming stripped 1 base from V and 2 bases from J, with 13 bases between. The germline CDR1 and CDR2 sequences are SGHAT and FQNNGV. As DNA, the CDR3 is TGTGCCAGCAGCTTAGGACGGACGCTGTCCACAGATACGCAGTATTTT. Amino acids: CASSLGRTLSTDTQYF.

This clonotype was seen a single time. The genes are TRBV7-2 and TRBJ2-3; possible D gene TRBD2, 6 bases. Germline CDR1 is SGHTA and CDR2 is FQGNSA. The germline V and J ends were trimmed by 4 bases and 2 bases, with 10 bases remaining between them. This CDR3 spans 14 amino acids. CDR3 residues: CASSYGGDTDTQYF. CDR3 nucleotides: TGTGCCAGCAGCTATGGAGGGGACACAGATACGCAGTATTTT.

This clonotype was seen only a few times. The chain employs TRBV25-1 and TRBJ2-1, with a possible D match to TRBD1 (5 bases). This CDR3 contains 14 residues. Germline CDR1 is MGHDK and CDR2 is SYGVNS. The V gene lost 8 bases and the J gene lost 8 bases, with 19 bases spanning the gap. CDR3 region: CASSNQGRGYEQFF. The CDR3 DNA reads as TGTGCCAGCTCCAACCAGGGAAGAGGCTATGAGCAGTTCTTC.

This clonotype turned up a few times. This chain joins TRBV18 and TRBJ1-1; the D is unclear. Trimming shortened V by 3 bases and J by 5 bases, and 10 bases separated the two germline ends. The CDR3 runs to 13 residues. CDR1 KGHSH and CDR2 LQKENI come from the germline V gene. CDR3 residues: CASSPDGETEAFF. DNA for the CDR3: TGTGCCAGCTCACCTGACGGCGAAACTGAAGCTTTCTTT.

This clonotype came up a few times. The gene calls are TRBV7-2 and TRBJ1-1; weak D call: TRBD1 (5 bases). This CDR3 is built from 15 residues. The germline gives CDR1 SGHTA, CDR2 FQGNSA. Trimming cost V 5 bases and J 5 bases, with 18 bases left between them. This chain's CDR3 is CASSRTQVGGTEAFF. DNA of the CDR3: TGTGCCAGCAGCCGAACCCAGGTTGGGGGGACTGAAGCTTTCTTT.

The rearrangement links TRBV4-3 to TRBJ2-1, with D unclear. CDR3 length: 15 residues. Per the germline V gene, CDR1 is LGHNA and CDR2 is YSLEER. V was trimmed by 0 bases and J by 7 bases, leaving 13 bases between them. DNA for the CDR3: TGCGCCAGCAGCCAAGATGTCGGGTGGCTTAATGAGCAGTTCTTC. Translation gives CASSQDVGWLNEQFF.

This clonotype has a count of ten or more. The chain employs TRBV10-1 and TRBJ2-1; D remains unclear. V lost 0 bases and J 6 bases, leaving 9 bases between the germline ends. The CDR3 is 14 residues long. Per the germline V gene, CDR1 is WNHNN and CDR2 is SYGVQD (reference sequence). CDR3 residues: CASSESPDLNEQFF. CDR3 sequence (DNA): TGCGCCAGCAGTGAGTCGCCGGACCTCAATGAGCAGTTCTTC.

On this clonotype itself: With a much larger clone just one base away, this may be a read error. The conserved final phenylalanine or tryptophan is absent from the CDR3, which likely points to a read error. V and J are TRBV13 and TRBJ1-1; a weak D match, TRBD1 (6 bases). Trimming stripped 4 bases from V and 0 bases from J, with 18 bases between. This CDR3 contains 17 residues. Germline CDR1 is PRHDT and CDR2 is FYEKMQ (reference sequence). The CDR3 nucleotides are TGTGCCAGCAGCTCCAATCCAGGGGCGGAGATGAACACTGAAGCTTTCTCT. The encoded protein is CASSSNPGAEMNTEAFS.

This clonotype has more than one count but fewer than ten. This chain joins TRBV10-3 and TRBJ2-1; the D is unclear. In germline, CDR1 is ENHRY, CDR2 SYGVKD. The CDR3 totals 14 residues. The germline V and J ends were trimmed by 8 bases and 5 bases, with 16 bases remaining between them. The CDR3 DNA follows: TGTGCCATCTGGAAAGGTTTCCAAGACAATGAGCAGTTCTTC. As protein: CAIWKGFQDNEQFF.

This clonotype was seen a few times. This rearrangement joins TRBV10-3 to TRBJ1-4, with 7 bases lining up with TRBD1. The junction had 5 bases not matched to a gene; V was cut back by 8 bases and J by 8 bases. This CDR3 is built from 12 residues. CDR1 and CDR2 (germline): ENHRY, SYGVKD. The CDR3 spells CAIAAGGEKLFF. The CDR3 nucleotides read TGTGCCATCGCGGCAGGGGGGGAAAAACTGTTTTTT.

This clonotype was detected many times. J is TRBJ1-3 and V is TRBV9, with D unresolved. Trimming removed 3 bases at V and 0 bases at J, with 7 bases between. The germline CDR1 and CDR2 sequences are SGDLS and YYNGEE. This CDR3 region has 14 residues. The CDR3 region has the DNA TGTGCCAGCAGCGGAGCAGGCTCTGGAAACACCATATATTTT. This encodes CASSGAGSGNTIYF.

This clonotype showed up just a few times. The rearrangement joins TRBV4-3 to TRBJ1-4; TRBD1 is a possible D gene (5 bases). The CDR3 contains 16 residues. Germline assignment: CDR1 LGHNA and CDR2 YSLEER. V lost 0 bases, J lost 5 bases, and 13 bases lay in between. The CDR3 loop reads CASSQDRGPGNEKLFF. The CDR3 nucleotides read TGCGCCAGCAGCCAAGATAGAGGCCCAGGGAATGAAAAACTGTTTTTT.

The CDR3 DNA reads as TGTGCCAGCAGCATCCAACAGGGGGGAGAGACCCAGTACTTC. As protein: CASSIQQGGETQYF. This chain uses TRBV7-2 with TRBJ2-5; 8 nucleotides align to TRBD1. CDR3 length: 14 residues. V lost 5 bases, J lost 4 bases, and 6 bases stayed unmatched. Germline loops: CDR1 SGHTA, CDR2 FQGNSA.

V usage is TRBV29-1 and J usage is TRBJ2-5; D gene ambiguous. Germline-derived CDR1 and CDR2 are SQVTM and ANQGSEA. V lost 8 bases, J lost 4 bases, and 11 bases lay in between. The CDR3 is 11 amino acids. DNA of the CDR3: TGCAGCCCCAAGGAAGGAGAGACCCAGTACTTC. Residues: CSPKEGETQYF.

V and J are TRBV20-1 and TRBJ1-3; D is perhaps TRBD1 (5 bases). CDR1 is DFQATT and CDR2 is SNEGSKA in the germline V gene (reference sequence). This CDR3 region has 12 residues. As DNA, the CDR3 is TGCAGCGCCAGAGGGGTTGGAAACACCATATATTTT. Amino acids: CSARGVGNTIYF.

This clonotype was picked up many times. The genes are TRBV20-1 and TRBJ1-1; D unresolved. CDR3 length: 11 residues. Germline CDR1 is DFQATT and CDR2 is SNEGSKA (reference sequence). V lost 2 bases to trimming and J lost 3 bases, with 4 bases between them. The CDR3 protein is CSARSDTEAFF. Written as DNA, the CDR3 is TGCAGTGCTAGATCGGACACTGAAGCTTTCTTT.

The table lists this clonotype with a few counts. This chain uses TRBV2 with TRBJ2-1, with 7 bases matching TRBD2. Germline V gene data show CDR1 as SNHLY and CDR2 as FYNNEI. The CDR3 loop spans 15 amino acids. J was trimmed by 6 bases and V by 6 bases; bases with no gene match: 11. The CDR3: CASRSGTNIFNEQFF. The CDR3 bases are TGTGCCAGCAGATCCGGGACTAATATATTCAATGAGCAGTTCTTC.

The chain couples TRBV11-2 to TRBJ1-1; no clear D gene. Trimming cost V 5 bases and J 6 bases, with 7 bases left between them. The CDR3 is 11 amino acids. CDR1 is SGHAT and CDR2 is FQNNGV in the germline V gene. CDR3 sequence: CASSPPAEAFF. In nucleotides, the CDR3 is TGTGCCAGCAGCCCTCCCGCTGAAGCTTTCTTT.

The table lists this clonotype with a few counts. The rearrangement joins TRBV15 to TRBJ1-4, with D possibly being TRBD1 (6 bases). The CDR3 covers 15 residues. CDR1 LNHNV and CDR2 YYDKDF come from the germline V gene (reference sequence). V was pared by 1 base and J by 8 bases, with 14 bases between. The CDR3 coding sequence is TGTGCCACCAGCAGAGTACAGGGAGTTTCGGAAAAACTGTTTTTT. Protein sequence: CATSRVQGVSEKLFF. The full variable domain, rest sourced from reference TRBV15 and TRBJ1-4, is DAMVIQNPRYQVTQFGKPVTLSCSQTLNHNVMYWYQQKSSQAPKLLFHYYDKDFNNEADTPDNFQSRRPNTSFCFLDIRSPGLGDTAMYLCATSRVQGVSEKLFFGSGTQLSVL.

CDR3 bases: TGTGCCGCTCGACAGGGGGTGAACACAGATACGCAGTATTTT. Translated, it gives CAARQGVNTDTQYF. The rearrangement joins TRBV2 to TRBJ2-3; 9 bases agree with TRBD1. Germline V gene data show CDR1 as SNHLY and CDR2 as FYNNEI. CDR3 length: 14 amino acids. V gave up 11 bases and J gave up 2 bases; unmatched junction bases: 8.

The rearrangement uses TRBV7-3 and TRBJ2-3, with a weak D call TRBD1 (6 bases). The CDR3 contains 14 residues. Deletions cut 1 base from V and 4 bases from J, with 9 bases between. CDR1 and CDR2 from the germline V gene are SGHTA and FQGTGA. In DNA, the CDR3 is TGTGCCAGCAGCTTAAACAGGGAGCCAGATACGCAGTATTTT. Translated: CASSLNREPDTQYF.

A few counts support this clonotype. The rearrangement uses TRBV29-1 and TRBJ2-1; D possibly matches TRBD1 or TRBD2 (6 bases each). The germline V and J ends were trimmed by 8 bases and 8 bases, with 16 bases remaining between them. Germline-derived CDR1 and CDR2 are SQVTM and ANQGSEA. CDR3 size: 12 residues. CDR3 bases: TGCAGCCCCGAGGGGGGATTGGATGAGCAGTTCTTC. Encoded protein: CSPEGGLDEQFF.

The genes are TRBV28 and TRBJ1-5; tentatively, D is TRBD1 (5 bases). The germline V gene has CDR1 MDHEN and CDR2 SYDVKM. The V end was cut by 6 bases, the J end by 3 bases, with 12 bases between. The CDR3 extends over 14 amino acids. The CDR3 sequence: CASSTRQNNQPQHF. DNA of the CDR3: TGTGCCAGCAGCACCAGACAGAACAATCAGCCCCAGCATTTT.

There are a few counts of this clonotype. The V and J genes are TRBV6-6 and TRBJ2-4, with a tentative D call TRBD1 (6 bases). Germline assignment: CDR1 MNHNY and CDR2 SVGAGI (reference sequence). CDR3 size: 14 residues. Trimming cost V 4 bases and J 8 bases, with 15 bases left between them. The CDR3 region has the DNA TGTGCCAGCAGTTCCCACCGGACAGTGGACATTCAGTACTTC. Protein sequence: CASSSHRTVDIQYF.

This clonotype has only a few counts. The chain couples TRBV6-1 to TRBJ1-1; maybe TRBD1 (6 bases). CDR1 and CDR2 from the germline V gene are MNHNS and SASEGT. The CDR3 sequence is 15 residues long. Trimming took 5 bases from V and 4 from J, leaving 17 bases between them. The CDR3 loop is CASSRGLQGGTEAFF. CDR3 sequence (DNA): TGTGCCAGCAGTCGGGGACTACAGGGTGGCACTGAAGCTTTCTTT.

The rearrangement links TRBV5-1 to TRBJ1-2; 8 positions agree with TRBD1. J was trimmed by 5 bases and V by 5 bases; bases with no gene match: 8. Germline assignment: CDR1 SGHRS and CDR2 YFSETQ. The CDR3 loop spans 14 amino acids. CDR3: CASRRGQDEYGYTF. Written as DNA, the CDR3 is TGCGCCAGCAGGCGGGGACAGGATGAATATGGCTACACCTTC.

In this sample, this clonotype turned up many times. V usage is TRBV5-5 and J usage is TRBJ2-5; weak D call: TRBD2 (6 bases). Germline V gene lookup returns CDR1 SGHKS and CDR2 YYEKEE (reference sequence). Trimming took off 3 bases at V and 2 bases at J, with 11 bases between the two ends. The CDR3 covers 14 residues. The CDR3: CASSSGLRQETQYF. The CDR3, as DNA: TGTGCCAGCAGCTCGGGACTGCGGCAAGAGACCCAGTACTTC.

The V and J genes are TRBV27 and TRBJ1-1; 9 bases agree with TRBD1. V shed 4 bases, J shed 4 bases, and the junction held 1 base outside the gene matches. CDR1 MNHEY and CDR2 SMNVEV come from the germline V gene (reference sequence). This CDR3 is built from 13 residues. CDR3 nucleotide sequence: TGTGCCAGCAGTTACAGGGGGCCCACTGAAGCTTTCTTT. It specifies CASSYRGPTEAFF.

This chain connects TRBV7-8 to TRBJ2-7; D unresolved. Germline assignment: CDR1 SGHVS and CDR2 FQNEAQ. Trimming removed 4 bases at V and 3 bases at J, with 10 bases between. The CDR3 extends over 13 amino acids. CDR3 DNA sequence: TGTGCCAGCAGCTCACTCGCATTCTACGAGCAGTACTTC. The encoded protein is CASSSLAFYEQYF.